The present entry profiles one TCR beta chain with its context. Antigen specificity is unknown. The germline V gene encodes CDR1 LNHDA and CDR2 SQIVND (reference sequence). This CDR3 has 16 amino acids. V shed 9 bases, J shed 5 bases, and the junction held 12 bases outside the gene matches. The study ran its PCR with 60 Vbeta and 13 Jbeta primers. Some clones are missing from TCRdb's copy, which holds only in-frame ones; the method was immunoSEQ multiplex PCR. The sample lists approximately 190,000 clones, roughly 80% occurring once. This sample stems from a study of cytomegalovirus exposure and HLA in healthy donors. General study results and limits: Only CMV serostatus was available as immune exposure information. V segments that were indistinguishable, TRBV6-2 and TRBV6-3 among them, were omitted from analysis.

The rearrangement joins TRBV19 to TRBJ2-1; TRBD2 agrees at 11 bases. The sequence was obtained from a woman aged 45-65 years in good health and CMV-seropositive. The sample comprised PBMCs. The CDR3 coding sequence is TGTGCCAGCGGGACGGTGGGACTAGCGGAACACAATGAGCAGTTCTTC. Its protein is CASGTVGLAEHNEQFF.